The TCR beta chain described here comes from a study of cytomegalovirus exposure and HLA in healthy donors. Study overall: Roughly 80 million unique TCRs from HLA-typed donors made up an early data release. Genotyping showed 81% of some 400 donors falling in the Caucasian-associated ancestry cluster. Study observations and caveats: In a later analysis, specific HLA alleles were associated with 15,000 or so TCR beta sequences at a 0.05 false discovery rate.

Details on this clone: The target antigen is unknown.

PCR involved 60 Vbeta and 13 Jbeta primers. Data came from immunoSEQ multiplex PCR; TCRdb stores just in-frame clones and leaves some out. The table shows about 150,000 clones, with roughly 74% occurring only once. This clonotype was sampled from a man aged 18 to 29 in good health and CMV-seropositive. The sequencing sample was made of PBMCs.

The CDR3 DNA is TGTGCCAGCAGCTTGCAAACACAGGGTAGTAATGAAAAACTGTTTTTT. Its translation is CASSLQTQGSNEKLFF. The chain combines TRBV5-5 with TRBJ1-4, with D possibly matching TRBD1 (6 bases). Trimming pared 1 base from V and 4 bases from J, leaving 14 bases between. This CDR3 is 16 amino acids long. Germline V gene data show CDR1 as SGHKS and CDR2 as YYEKEE (reference sequence). Drawing the rest from reference TRBV5-5 and TRBJ1-4, the complete variable domain is DAGVTQSPTHLIKTRGQQVTLRCSPISGHKSVSWYQQVLGQGPQFIFQYYEKEERGRGNFPDRFSARQFPNYSSELNVNALLLGDSALYLCASSLQTQGSNEKLFFGSGTQLSVL.